The clone carrying this T cell receptor (beta chain) was recorded at least ten times. The sample comes from a study of glioma-infiltrating T cells. CDR1 is DFQATT, CDR2 SNEGSKA, per germline (reference sequence). The V gene lost 4 bases and the J gene lost 4 bases, with 20 bases spanning the gap. There are 16 residues in the CDR3. Using RNA template, CDR3s of TCR alpha and beta were amplified with iRepertoire arm-PCR. TCRdb ran MiXCR on the multiplex PCR reads and lists one entry per CDR3 protein. The data show fewer than 55,000 distinct CDR3 sequences, with 20% to 25% seen just once and more than 5.5% held by the top ten.

Sequenced sample: glioma tissue, nonneoplastic brain tissue, or PBMCs (not recorded which). This clonotype was sampled from a human donor with low-grade glioma or glioblastoma, undergoing nonglioma brain surgery, or in good health (not recorded which). V gene TRBV20-1 combines with J gene TRBJ2-1, with D possibly TRBD2 on 6 matching bases. Written as DNA, the CDR3 is TGCAGTGCTATTACCCCGGGGGAGCGGGTATACAATGAGCAGTTCTTC. Residues: CSAITPGERVYNEQFF.